One sample yielded the 11 T cell receptor beta chains listed below, sequenced in a study of CD8+CD57+ T cells in acquired aplastic anemia. Using genomic DNA as the template, TCR beta VDJ and CDR3 profiling was carried out. Via MiXCR, TCRdb re-called the reads, giving one row per CDR3 protein. The sample consists of about 190,000 distinct CDR3 sequences, under 70% of them appearing once. Sample: sorted CD4+, CD8+, or CD8+CD57+ T cells (not recorded which) from PBMCs. The receptor set was obtained from a human donor with severe aplastic anemia or a healthy control (not recorded which).

V and J are TRBV20-1 and TRBJ1-6; TRBD1 matches at 7 bases. This CDR3 spans 16 amino acids. Germline V gene data show CDR1 as DFQATT and CDR2 as SNEGSKA (reference sequence). The junction had 9 bases not matched to a gene; V was cut back by 0 bases and J by 7 bases. The CDR3 DNA follows: TGCAGTGCTAGAGATAAAAGACAGGGTCCCAATTCACCCCTCCACTTT. Its protein is CSARDKRQGPNSPLHF.

This chain joins TRBV24-1 and TRBJ2-1, with D perhaps matching TRBD2 (5 bases). V gave up 6 bases and J gave up 0 bases, with 11 bases separating them. The CDR3 sequence is 15 residues long. Germline assignment: CDR1 KGHDR and CDR2 SFDVKD. The CDR3 region has the DNA TGTGCCACCAGTTTAGCGCAGAGCTCCTACAATGAGCAGTTCTTC. Its translation is CATSLAQSSYNEQFF.

This clonotype was counted between two and nine times. V is TRBV20-1 and J is TRBJ1-6, with TRBD1 as a possible D gene (6 bases). The CDR3 length is 15 residues. V lost 4 bases to trimming and J lost 6 bases, with 16 bases between them. Germline V lookup: CDR1 DFQATT, CDR2 SNEGSKA (reference sequence). In DNA form, the CDR3 reads TGCAGTGCTATAGTCGGGGGGCGAACTAATTCACCCCTCCACTTT. It codes for CSAIVGGRTNSPLHF.

The V and J genes are TRBV7-8 and TRBJ2-7; 9 positions agree with TRBD1. The CDR3 has 15 amino acids. Looked up from germline, CDR1 is SGHVS and CDR2 is FQNEAQ. The V and J ends lost 5 bases and 0 bases, in that order; junction bases with no gene match: 5. Written as DNA, the CDR3 is TGTGCCAGCAGCGTACAGGGGGCTCTCTCCTACGAGCAGTACTTC. Translation gives CASSVQGALSYEQYF.

Comment on this clonotype: Here the CDR3 omits its conserved ending phenylalanine or tryptophan, so a read error is the likely source. The DNA is left out, because the CDR3 cannot be placed on it with certainty; the CDR3 is given as TCRdb lists it. V gene TRBV29-1 combines with J gene TRBJ1-1; no check of the table's D call, TRBD1, against the DNA was made. A total of 13 residues make up the CDR3, ends included. The germline CDR1 and CDR2 sequences are SQVTM and ANQGSEA. The CDR3 spells CSAGTLRAPGTFS.

The V and J genes are TRBV19 and TRBJ1-5, with D uncertain. Trimming removed 9 bases at V and 0 bases at J, with 12 bases between. Germline CDR1 reads LNHDA; CDR2 reads SQIVND (reference sequence). This CDR3 comprises 14 residues. The CDR3 here is CASLLTGSNQPQHF. CDR3 DNA: TGTGCCAGCCTACTGACGGGTAGCAATCAGCCCCAGCATTTT.

This clonotype was counted many times. The rearrangement joins TRBV2 to TRBJ1-2, with D uncertain. This CDR3 region has 14 residues. V was cut by 4 bases and J by 0 bases, with 9 bases left in between. Germline V lookup: CDR1 SNHLY, CDR2 FYNNEI. CDR3 protein: CASSGESSNYGYTF. CDR3 DNA sequence: TGTGCCAGCAGTGGTGAGAGCTCTAACTATGGCTACACCTTC.

For this clonotype: A read error is likely, as this CDR3 ends without the conserved phenylalanine or tryptophan. V is TRBV27 and J is TRBJ2-1, with 7 bases fitting TRBD1. Germline V gives CDR1 MNHEY, CDR2 SMNVEV (reference sequence). CDR3 length: 14 residues. J lost 4 bases, V lost 5 bases, and 5 bases had no gene match. The DNA for the CDR3 is TGTGCCAGCAGTACGCCGGACAGGTACAATGAGCAGTTCCTC. Amino acids: CASSTPDRYNEQFL.

This sequence joins TRBV10-1 and TRBJ2-1; 15 nucleotides agree with TRBD2. CDR3 size: 15 residues. Germline lookup yields CDR1 WNHNN and CDR2 SYGVQD (reference sequence). V lost 5 bases to trimming and J lost 7 bases; unmatched junction nucleotides: 3. The CDR3 here is CASSRGTSGRNEQFF. In nucleotides, the CDR3 is TGCGCCAGCAGTCGCGGGACTAGCGGGAGGAATGAGCAGTTCTTC.

V usage is TRBV15 and J usage is TRBJ2-7; TRBD2 aligns across 8 bases. V lost 0 bases to trimming and J lost 2 bases; unmatched junction nucleotides: 9. Germline lookup yields CDR1 LNHNV and CDR2 YYDKDF (reference sequence). The CDR3 length is 17 residues. The CDR3 nucleotides are TGTGCCACCAGCAGAGATCGGGTGGCGGGGGGAACCTACGAGCAGTACTTC. Its translation: CATSRDRVAGGTYEQYF.

The chain carries TRBV10-1 and TRBJ2-3; D not resolved. The germline CDR1 and CDR2 sequences are WNHNN and SYGVQD (reference sequence). CDR3 length: 14 residues. V dropped 5 bases and J dropped 0 bases, with 9 bases sitting between them. The CDR3 DNA reads as TGCGCCAGCAGTAGTAGCCTTAGCACAGATACGCAGTATTTT. It encodes CASSSSLSTDTQYF.